Listed below are T cell receptor beta chains from one sample, sequenced in a study of human T cells and chemical hapten exposure. TCRdb passed the RACE reads through MiXCR, listing each CDR3 protein once. This table holds about 170,000 distinct CDR3 sequences, roughly a quarter found once. This specimen consisted of whole blood, obtained in connection with sensitization to the hapten diphenylcyclopropenone (DPC). Every receptor here comes from a young woman with alopecia areata. Some clones in this sample may be carry-over from other donors' samples. Both conserved end residues are part of each CDR3. The D gene is left open where the match is weak. A row's size may be missing; if present it is once, few, many or a size class.

v_call: TRBV9
d_call: .
j_call: TRBJ2-2
clone_size: few
cdr3_aa: CASRATGELFF
cdr3_nt: TGTGCCAGCAGGGCCACCGGGGAGCTGTTTTTT

v_call: TRBV9
d_call: .
j_call: TRBJ2-5
clone_size: .
cdr3_aa: CASNYAGQETQYF
cdr3_nt: TGTGCCAGCAACTACGCAGGACAAGAGACCCAGTACTTC

v_call: TRBV29-1
d_call: TRBD2
j_call: TRBJ2-1
clone_size: .
cdr3_aa: CSAKGTSITDEQFF
cdr3_nt: TGCAGCGCCAAAGGGACTAGCATTACGGATGAGCAGTTCTTC

v_call: TRBV4-1
d_call: TRBD2
j_call: TRBJ2-1
clone_size: .
cdr3_aa: CASSQGTSGRNEQFF
cdr3_nt: TGCGCCAGCAGCCAAGGAACTAGCGGGAGGAATGAGCAGTTCTTC

v_call: TRBV29-1
d_call: .
j_call: TRBJ2-3
clone_size: .
cdr3_aa: CSVRWSTDTQYF
cdr3_nt: TGCAGCGTCAGGTGGAGCACAGATACGCAGTATTTT

v_call: TRBV29-1
d_call: .
j_call: TRBJ1-2
clone_size: .
cdr3_aa: CSVEDFSRGYGYTF
cdr3_nt: TGCAGCGTTGAAGATTTTAGCAGGGGTTATGGCTACACCTTC

v_call: TRBV7-2
d_call: .
j_call: TRBJ2-3
clone_size: .
cdr3_aa: CASSLDKRGDTQYF
cdr3_nt: TGTGCCAGCAGCTTAGATAAGCGTGGAGATACGCAGTATTTT

v_call: TRBV20-1
d_call: .
j_call: TRBJ2-3
clone_size: .
cdr3_aa: CSARVSGTDTQYF
cdr3_nt: TGCAGTGCTAGGGTTAGCGGAACAGATACGCAGTATTTT

v_call: TRBV7-6
d_call: TRBD2
j_call: TRBJ2-3
clone_size: .
cdr3_aa: CASSTLAGGFTDTQYF
cdr3_nt: TGTGCCAGCAGCACTCTAGCGGGGGGGTTCACAGATACGCAGTATTTT

v_call: TRBV5-1
d_call: .
j_call: TRBJ2-7
clone_size: few
cdr3_aa: CASSSPGGLYEQYF
cdr3_nt: TGCGCCAGCAGCTCCCCCGGCGGCCTCTACGAGCAGTACTTC

v_call: TRBV29-1
d_call: TRBD2
j_call: TRBJ2-2
clone_size: .
cdr3_aa: CSVGGLAANTGELFF
cdr3_nt: TGCAGCGTTGGGGGACTAGCGGCGAACACCGGGGAGCTGTTTTTT

v_call: TRBV7-9
d_call: .
j_call: TRBJ1-2
clone_size: .
cdr3_aa: CASSSPGTNGYTF
cdr3_nt: TGTGCCAGCAGCTCCCCCGGGACAAATGGCTACACCTTC

v_call: TRBV29-1
d_call: TRBD2
j_call: TRBJ2-1
clone_size: .
cdr3_aa: CSATRYGSGRGKNEQFF
cdr3_nt: TGCAGCGCTACCCGATATGGTAGCGGGAGGGGGAAGAATGAGCAGTTCTTC

v_call: TRBV7-2
d_call: TRBD2
j_call: TRBJ2-7
clone_size: many
cdr3_aa: CASSLALTSGSEQYF
cdr3_nt: TGTGCCAGCAGCTTAGCCCTGACTAGCGGGAGCGAGCAGTACTTC

v_call: TRBV11-2
d_call: .
j_call: TRBJ2-3
clone_size: .
cdr3_aa: CASSSRLVHTDTQYF
cdr3_nt: TGTGCCAGCAGCTCGAGACTAGTACACACAGATACGCAGTATTTT

v_call: TRBV20-1
d_call: .
j_call: TRBJ1-2
clone_size: .
cdr3_aa: CSATGVDGYTF
cdr3_nt: TGCAGTGCTACAGGGGTGGATGGCTACACCTTC